The 27 T cell receptor beta chains reported below all come from one sample, sequenced in a study of T cells in Graves' hyperthyroidism and ophthalmopathy. Amplification yielded TCR beta CDR3 regions, with RNA transcripts as the source. HTBI primers drove first-round RT-PCR of the TCR CDR3. TCRdb recomputed calls from the multiplex PCR reads with MiXCR, one row per CDR3 protein. The sample records some 620,000 distinct CDR3 sequences, around 15% being singletons. Source material: blood. These receptors came from a woman aged 30 to 39 with Graves' hyperthyroidism.

Points on this clonotype: Possible read error: a much larger clone is one base away. The chain links TRBV9 to TRBJ2-5; a possible D gene is TRBD1 (5 bases). TRBJ2-1 explains the end of the DNA better; the J call may be wrong. Germline lookup yields CDR1 SGDLS and CDR2 YYNGEE. This CDR3 has 15 residues. This CDR3 is CASSVGGAREETQFF. CDR3 sequence (DNA): TGTGCCAGCAGCGTAGGAGGAGCCAGGGAAGAGACCCAGTTCTTC.

This clonotype was observed a handful of times. The rearrangement joins TRBV4-1 to TRBJ1-2; 9 bases align to TRBD1. Germline V gene data show CDR1 as MGHRA and CDR2 as YSYEKL. The CDR3 runs to 18 residues. The V gene end was trimmed by 2 bases and the J gene end by 13 bases; junction bases not matched to a gene: 23. The CDR3 bases are TGCGCCAGCAGCCAAACCGGGACAGGGCGTAACTGGGGAATGAGGAGCACCTTC. Protein product: CASSQTGTGRNWGMRSTF.

Many counts were recorded for this clonotype. This rearrangement joins TRBV12-3 or TRBV12-4 to TRBJ2-7; D is tentatively TRBD1 or TRBD2 (7 bases each). Deletions cut 6 bases from V and 4 bases from J, with 19 bases between. CDR3 length: 15 amino acids. The CDR3 reads CASRPGGGRTYEQYF. The CDR3 region has the DNA TGTGCCAGCAGGCCAGGGGGGGGGAGAACGTACGAGCAGTACTTC.

This clonotype was seen many times. This sequence joins TRBV2 and TRBJ2-2; TRBD1 aligns across 9 bases. Germline V gene lookup returns CDR1 SNHLY and CDR2 FYNNEI. Unmatched junction bases numbered 7, after V lost 5 bases and J lost 3 bases. The CDR3 loop spans 16 amino acids. In DNA form, the CDR3 reads TGTGCCAGCAGTCCTCCGGGACAGGGATACACCGGGGAGCTGTTTTTT. Translation: CASSPPGQGYTGELFF.

This clonotype came up many times. The chain couples TRBV12-3 or TRBV12-4 to TRBJ2-1; D is possibly TRBD2 (5 bases). Trimming cost V 8 bases and J 7 bases, with 12 bases left between them. The CDR3 extends over 12 amino acids. The CDR3 sequence: CASEGLGNEQFF. In DNA form, the CDR3 reads TGTGCCAGCGAGGGCCTAGGGAATGAGCAGTTCTTC.

This clonotype has a handful of counts. J is TRBJ2-1 and V is TRBV6-1, with TRBD2 as a possible D gene (6 bases). V was shortened by 6 bases and J by 10 bases, with 22 bases between the two germline ends. There are 15 residues in the CDR3. Germline V gene lookup returns CDR1 MNHNS and CDR2 SASEGT. CDR3 coding DNA: TGTGCCAGCAGCTACGGTGGGGAGGCCGGCGGGGAGCAGTTCTTC. This gives the protein CASSYGGEAGGEQFF.

V and J are TRBV18 and TRBJ1-1; D is ambiguous. V lost 2 bases and J lost 5, with 18 bases in between. This CDR3 spans 16 amino acids. Germline V gene lookup returns CDR1 KGHSH and CDR2 LQKENI. CDR3 nucleotides: TGTGCCAGCTCACCATTTTCTGCAGCCCTGGGAACTGAAGCTTTCTTT. Its translation: CASSPFSAALGTEAFF.

This clonotype was recorded many times. The chain carries TRBV6-2 or TRBV6-3 and TRBJ1-1, with a possible D match to TRBD1 (6 bases). The CDR3 is 13 amino acids. V dropped 7 bases and J dropped 4 bases, with 13 bases sitting between them. In germline, CDR1 is MNHEY, CDR2 SVGEGT. The CDR3 region is CASTTGPVTEAFF. CDR3 in DNA: TGTGCCAGCACCACAGGGCCTGTCACTGAAGCTTTCTTT.

This clonotype has a count of ten or more. The V call is TRBV6-2 or TRBV6-3, the J call TRBJ2-3; 8 nucleotides line up with TRBD1. The CDR3 is 19 residues long. Per the germline V gene, CDR1 is MNHEY and CDR2 is SVGEGT. With V trimmed by 6 bases and J by 3 bases, 20 bases remained unmatched. The CDR3 DNA reads as TGTGCCAGCAGATTATCCTCCTATCCCGCGCGACAGGGGACAGATACGCAGTATTTT. Residues: CASRLSSYPARQGTDTQYF.

Ten or more counts support this clonotype. The chain joins TRBV2 to TRBJ1-1; possibly TRBD1 for D (6 bases). Germline-derived CDR1 and CDR2 are SNHLY and FYNNEI. The CDR3 length is 14 residues. Between the trimmed V and J ends, which lost 3 bases and 1 base, there was a span of 9 bases. Here the CDR3 DNA reads TGTGCCAGCAGTGAGGGCAGGGGGAACACTGAAGCTTTCTTT. As protein: CASSEGRGNTEAFF.

This clonotype was detected a few times. The CDR3 nucleotides read TGCGCCAGCAGCTTGCGGGAGTTGAACACTGAAGCTTTCTTT. Its translation is CASSLRELNTEAFF. The rearrangement links TRBV5-1 to TRBJ1-1; D gene unclear. The V end lost 1 base, the J end lost 0 bases, and 7 bases lay between the germline ends. The germline V gene encodes CDR1 SGHRS and CDR2 YFSETQ. This CDR3 region has 14 residues.

The chain carries TRBV20-1 and TRBJ1-5, with D uncertain. Looked up from germline, CDR1 is DFQATT and CDR2 is SNEGSKA (reference sequence). The CDR3 sequence is 14 residues long. Between the trimmed V and J ends, which lost 0 bases and 1 base, there was a span of 7 bases. CDR3 bases: TGCAGTGCTAGAGATCTGGACAGCAATCAGCCCCAGCATTTT. This translates into CSARDLDSNQPQHF.

The table lists this clonotype with many counts. The V gene is TRBV20-1, the J gene TRBJ2-3; a weak D match, TRBD2 (6 bases). This CDR3 comprises 15 residues. The V and J ends lost 5 bases and 1 base respectively, with 16 bases between them. Germline assignment: CDR1 DFQATT and CDR2 SNEGSKA (reference sequence). CDR3 residues: CSAGIGGSRTDTQYF. The CDR3 DNA sequence: TGCAGTGCTGGGATCGGGGGTTCACGCACAGATACGCAGTATTTT.

The sample holds one count of this clonotype. The genes are TRBV20-1 and TRBJ2-2; TRBD1 matches 8 bases. CDR1 DFQATT and CDR2 SNEGSKA come from the germline V gene (reference sequence). J lost 7 bases, V lost 6 bases, and 13 bases had no gene match. The CDR3 spans 15 residues. CDR3 amino acids: CSALRDRMGNGELFF. The CDR3 nucleotides are TGCAGTGCCCTCAGGGACAGGATGGGAAACGGGGAGCTGTTTTTT.

This clonotype has ten or more counts. This CDR3 is CASSVPLTGGSYNEQFF. DNA of the CDR3: TGTGCCAGCAGTGTCCCCCTGACAGGGGGCTCCTACAATGAGCAGTTCTTC. The chain recombines TRBV2 with TRBJ2-1, with 9 bases identical to TRBD1. The CDR3 totals 17 residues. The junction had 7 bases not matched to a gene; V was cut back by 4 bases and J by 0 bases. From germline, CDR1 is SNHLY and CDR2 FYNNEI.

This clonotype was counted at least ten times. V usage is TRBV2 and J usage is TRBJ2-2, with 9 bases aligning to TRBD1. V shed 6 bases, J shed 3 bases, and the junction held 5 bases outside the gene matches. CDR1 and CDR2 (germline): SNHLY, FYNNEI. The CDR3 consists of 15 residues. The CDR3: CASRVQGAHTGELFF. Here the CDR3 DNA reads TGTGCCAGCAGGGTACAGGGGGCGCACACCGGGGAGCTGTTTTTT. Full variable domain (missing parts from reference TRBV2 and TRBJ2-2): EPEVTQTPSHQVTQMGQEVILRCVPISNHLYFYWYRQILGQKVEFLVSFYNNEISEKSEIFDDQFSVERPDGSNFTLKIRSTKLEDSAMYFCASRVQGAHTGELFFGEGSRLTVL.

This clonotype was seen at least ten times. The chain uses TRBV29-1 and TRBJ2-7, with a weak D call TRBD1 (5 bases). The CDR3 runs 12 residues. V was pared by 2 bases and J by 2 bases, with 7 bases between. Germline V lookup: CDR1 SQVTM, CDR2 ANQGSEA. The CDR3 nucleotides are TGCAGCGTTGAAAGCAGGGCCTACGAGCAGTACTTC. This encodes CSVESRAYEQYF.

A remark on this clonotype: Possible read error: a much larger clone is one base away. CDR3 region: CASSSVRPGQGIYEQYF. The CDR3 nucleotides are TGTGCCAGCAGCTCTGTCCGACCGGGACAGGGTATCTACGAGCAGTACTTC. V and J are TRBV11-2 and TRBJ2-7, with 9 bases lining up with TRBD1. From germline, CDR1 is SGHAT and CDR2 FQNNGV. The CDR3 length is 17 residues. V gave up 4 bases and J gave up 3 bases; unmatched junction bases: 13.

This clonotype was recorded once. The chain's CDR3 is CASSPPTGTFNEQFF. CDR3 DNA sequence: TGTGCCAGCAGCCCCCCGACGGGGACCTTCAATGAGCAGTTCTTC. This chain connects TRBV9 to TRBJ2-1; D could derive from TRBD1 or TRBD2 (5 bases each). Germline V CDR1 and CDR2: SGDLS, YYNGEE. Between the trimmed V and J ends, which lost 4 bases and 6 bases, there was a span of 17 bases. The CDR3 runs to 15 residues.

This clonotype has at least ten counts. The gene calls are TRBV12-5 and TRBJ2-1; D unresolved. Trimming stripped 2 bases from V and 8 bases from J, with 4 bases between. The CDR3 loop spans 11 amino acids. Looked up from germline, CDR1 is LGHNT and CDR2 is FRNRAP. CDR3 bases: TGTGCTAGTGGTTTGAGGCATGAGCAGTTCTTC. Its translation: CASGLRHEQFF.

This clonotype was seen just once. The genes are TRBV2 and TRBJ1-4; 11 bases are shared with TRBD1. The germline CDR1 and CDR2 sequences are SNHLY and FYNNEI. This CDR3 spans 17 amino acids. V shed 3 bases and J 4 bases; nucleotides not matched to a gene: 7. CDR3 sequence reads: CASSDLDRGLSNEKLFF. The CDR3, as DNA: TGTGCCAGCAGTGACCTGGACAGGGGGCTAAGTAATGAAAAACTGTTTTTT.

This clonotype was detected many times. The genes are TRBV7-3 and TRBJ2-4; 14 positions match TRBD2. This CDR3 comprises 18 residues. Looked up from germline, CDR1 is SGHTA and CDR2 is FQGTGA. The V gene end was trimmed by 1 base and the J gene end by 6 bases; junction bases not matched to a gene: 8. The CDR3 DNA reads TGTGCCAGCAGCTTAATAGGGGGACTAGCGGGAGTCGGAAACATTCAGTACTTC. Translation: CASSLIGGLAGVGNIQYF.

In its sample, this clonotype was seen many times. CDR3 nucleotides: TGTGCCAGCAGCTTATTCGACGGGTCAGGCTACGAGCAGTACTTC. The encoded protein is CASSLFDGSGYEQYF. This chain joins TRBV11-1 and TRBJ2-7; D is ambiguous. Trimming stripped 2 bases from V and 3 bases from J, with 14 bases between. The CDR3 loop spans 15 amino acids. Germline CDR1 is SGHAT and CDR2 is FQDESV (reference sequence).

This clonotype has only a few counts. This rearrangement joins TRBV18 to TRBJ1-4, with a tentative D call TRBD1 (6 bases). Germline lookup yields CDR1 KGHSH and CDR2 LQKENI. Trimming took off 6 bases at V and 8 bases at J, with 19 bases between the two ends. The CDR3 contains 15 residues. CDR3 in DNA: TGTGCCAGCTCGCCGTCCGGGACAAAAGAGGAAAAACTGTTTTTT. This gives the protein CASSPSGTKEEKLFF.

This clonotype has more than one count but fewer than ten. V usage is TRBV12-3 or TRBV12-4 and J usage is TRBJ1-5; 11 bases line up with TRBD1. CDR3 length: 13 amino acids. The V and J ends lost 8 bases and 6 bases, in that order; junction bases with no gene match: 3. In DNA form, the CDR3 reads TGTGCCAGCCAGGACAGGGGGCTTCAGCCCCAGCATTTT. Its protein is CASQDRGLQPQHF.

The rearrangement joins TRBV4-1 to TRBJ2-7, with D perhaps TRBD2 (6 bases). CDR1 and CDR2 from the germline V gene are MGHRA and YSYEKL. The CDR3 contains 14 residues. The V end lost 9 bases, the J end lost 1 base, and 16 bases lay between the germline ends. CDR3 sequence reads: CARLKREDSYEQYF. In DNA, the CDR3 is TGCGCCAGGCTGAAAAGGGAGGATTCCTACGAGCAGTACTTC.

Turning to this clonotype: Being one base from a much bigger clone, this may be a read error. The gene calls are TRBV5-1 and TRBJ1-1; D is possibly TRBD1 (5 bases). The V end was cut by 0 bases, the J end by 6 bases, with 12 bases between. CDR1 and CDR2 (germline): SGHRS, YFSETQ. This CDR3 is built from 14 residues. The CDR3 sequence: CASSLDGQGAEAFF. CDR3 DNA sequence: TGCGCCAGCAGCTTGGATGGACAAGGCGCTGAAGCTTTCTTT.